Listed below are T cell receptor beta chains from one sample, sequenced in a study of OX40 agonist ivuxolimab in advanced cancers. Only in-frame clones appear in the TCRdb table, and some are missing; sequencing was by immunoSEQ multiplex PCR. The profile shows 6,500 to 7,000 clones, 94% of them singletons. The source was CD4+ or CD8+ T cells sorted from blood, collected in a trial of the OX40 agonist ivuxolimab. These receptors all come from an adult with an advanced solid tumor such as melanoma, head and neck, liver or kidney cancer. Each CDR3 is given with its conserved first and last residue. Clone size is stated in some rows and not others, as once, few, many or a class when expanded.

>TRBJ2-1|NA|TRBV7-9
CASRLLDQQFF
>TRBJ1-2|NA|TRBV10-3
CAISLGQGAGYTF
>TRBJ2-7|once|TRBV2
CASMVRGGTEQYF
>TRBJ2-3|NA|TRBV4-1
CASSQGVTDTQYF
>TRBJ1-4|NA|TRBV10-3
CAISEVWDIVEKLFF
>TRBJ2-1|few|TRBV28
CASRGPRHNEQFF
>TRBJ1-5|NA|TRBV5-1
CASSPGQGWNQPQHF
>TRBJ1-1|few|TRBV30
CAWLRGGVEAFF
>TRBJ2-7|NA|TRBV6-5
CASGLANSYEQYF
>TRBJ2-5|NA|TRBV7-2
CASSEGSSPSGSPWTQYF
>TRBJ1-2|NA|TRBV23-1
CASSQTPQGDYGYTF
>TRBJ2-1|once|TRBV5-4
CASSRGGGQSYNEQFF